The clone carrying this T cell receptor beta chain is a singleton in its sample. The sample originates from a study of blood T cell repertoires in COVID-19. Study details: The origin of the acute and convalescent COVID-19 samples was the United States, Italy and Spain. T cells, B-cell-depleted T cells, or PBMCs supplied cDNA or gDNA.

CDR3 length: 15 amino acids. V dropped 5 bases and J dropped 0; count of bases not matched to a gene: 7. Germline V CDR1 and CDR2: MNHEY, SVGEGT. Authors' analysis steps: Scientists estimated how many nucleated cells there were by amplifying reference gene primers. Using immunoSEQ multiplex PCR, the repertoire was profiled, and TCRdb retains in-frame clones only, with some absent. V and J calls and clone size are copied from that table; D and trimming were computed from the DNA. Here the sample spans approximately 70,000 clones, around 90% being singletons. This TCR derives from a human donor in a cohort sampled during active COVID-19. Sequenced input: peripheral blood. The rearrangement joins TRBV6-2 or TRBV6-3 to TRBJ2-7; TRBD2 matches 7 bases. The CDR3 region is CASSPWGGSSYEQYF. The CDR3 DNA follows: TGTGCCAGCAGTCCCTGGGGGGGGAGCTCCTACGAGCAGTACTTC.